This is a list of T cell receptor beta chains from one sample in a study of T cell repertoires in cytomegalovirus infection. A single record per CDR3 protein comes from TCRdb applying MiXCR to the reads. Of roughly 700,000 distinct CDR3 sequences in the sample, roughly 36% were seen once. These receptors have no identified antigens. Sequences were derived from cultured PBMCs, sampled from culture after CMV antigen stimulation. Source of these receptors: a human donor in good health (CMV status not recorded). Some clones in this sample may be carry-over from other donors' samples. The CDR3 runs from the conserved cysteine through the conserved F or W. Each record gives: CDR3 length, clone size, J gene, D gene, V gene, CDR3 protein, CDR3 DNA. D genes are given only for firm matches. Clone size is not always given. Where it is, it says once, few, many or a class for expanded clones.

cdr3_length: 13
clone_size: -
j_call: TRBJ2-7
d_call: -
v_call: TRBV7-9
cdr3_aa: CASSSGHYYEQYF
cdr3_nt: TGTGCCAGCAGCTCCGGCCACTACTACGAGCAGTACTTC

cdr3_length: 14
clone_size: -
j_call: TRBJ1-1
d_call: -
v_call: TRBV5-3
cdr3_aa: CASSSRRVNTEAFF
cdr3_nt: TGTGCCAGCAGCTCGCGGAGAGTGAACACTGAAGCTTTCTTT

cdr3_length: 15
clone_size: -
j_call: TRBJ2-1
d_call: -
v_call: TRBV15
cdr3_aa: CATSSPVGSYNEQFF
cdr3_nt: TGTGCCACCAGCAGCCCAGTGGGCTCCTACAATGAGCAGTTCTTC

cdr3_length: 11
clone_size: -
j_call: TRBJ2-3
d_call: -
v_call: TRBV7-2
cdr3_aa: CASTSEDTQYF
cdr3_nt: TGTGCCAGCACCTCAGAGGATACGCAGTATTTT

cdr3_length: 15
clone_size: -
j_call: TRBJ2-1
d_call: TRBD2
v_call: TRBV11-3
cdr3_aa: CASSVSGRAPDEQFF
cdr3_nt: TGTGCCAGCAGCGTTAGCGGGAGGGCCCCGGATGAGCAGTTCTTC

cdr3_length: 17
clone_size: -
j_call: TRBJ2-7
d_call: TRBD2
v_call: TRBV11-2
cdr3_aa: CASSLDRRAGARDEQYF
cdr3_nt: TGTGCCAGCAGCTTAGATCGGAGGGCGGGAGCTCGGGACGAGCAGTACTTC

cdr3_length: 16
clone_size: -
j_call: TRBJ2-5
d_call: -
v_call: TRBV12-3/TRBV12-4
cdr3_aa: CASSTDRQRAVGTQYF
cdr3_nt: TGTGCCAGCAGCACCGATCGACAGAGGGCTGTAGGGACCCAGTACTTC

cdr3_length: 16
clone_size: few
j_call: TRBJ2-1
d_call: TRBD2
v_call: TRBV18
cdr3_aa: CASSPLAGVAHNEQSF
cdr3_nt: TGTGCCAGCTCACCACTAGCGGGGGTGGCTCACAATGAGCAGTCCTTC

cdr3_length: 17
clone_size: -
j_call: TRBJ2-6
d_call: TRBD1
v_call: TRBV7-9
cdr3_aa: CASSSPPRGTGANVLTF
cdr3_nt: TGTGCCAGCAGCTCACCCCCCAGGGGGACTGGGGCCAACGTCCTGACTTTC

cdr3_length: 15
clone_size: -
j_call: TRBJ2-1
d_call: -
v_call: TRBV2
cdr3_aa: CASRNAYLSGVEQFF
cdr3_nt: TGTGCCAGCAGGAACGCATACCTGTCGGGCGTTGAGCAGTTCTTC

cdr3_length: 14
clone_size: many
j_call: TRBJ2-7
d_call: TRBD1
v_call: TRBV7-2
cdr3_aa: CASSSTGEVYEQYF
cdr3_nt: TGTGCCAGCAGCTCCACAGGGGAAGTTTACGAGCAGTACTTC

cdr3_length: 14
clone_size: -
j_call: TRBJ2-3
d_call: -
v_call: TRBV5-4
cdr3_aa: CASSFEPNTDTQYF
cdr3_nt: TGTGCCAGCAGCTTTGAACCAAACACAGATACGCAGTATTTT

cdr3_length: 17
clone_size: -
j_call: TRBJ1-6
d_call: TRBD1
v_call: TRBV30
cdr3_aa: CAWSRQRTGFSSSPLHF
cdr3_nt: TGTGCCTGGAGCCGACAGCGGACAGGGTTTTCTTCTTCACCCCTCCACTTT

cdr3_length: 17
clone_size: -
j_call: TRBJ2-1
d_call: TRBD2
v_call: TRBV6-6
cdr3_aa: CASSYPGLAGMGNEQFF
cdr3_nt: TGTGCCAGCAGTTACCCCGGACTAGCGGGAATGGGCAATGAGCAGTTCTTC

cdr3_length: 13
clone_size: -
j_call: TRBJ1-2
d_call: -
v_call: TRBV2
cdr3_aa: CATNRETVGGYTF
cdr3_nt: TGTGCCACCAATCGGGAGACCGTAGGAGGCTACACCTTC

cdr3_length: 15
clone_size: -
j_call: TRBJ1-2
d_call: TRBD1
v_call: TRBV19
cdr3_aa: CASSIPPGQGYGYTF
cdr3_nt: TGTGCCAGTAGTATCCCTCCCGGACAGGGATATGGCTACACCTTC

cdr3_length: 14
clone_size: few
j_call: TRBJ2-1
d_call: -
v_call: TRBV2
cdr3_aa: CASSQDGLGNEQFF
cdr3_nt: TGTGCCAGCAGTCAGGACGGATTGGGCAATGAGCAGTTCTTC

cdr3_length: 15
clone_size: -
j_call: TRBJ1-5
d_call: TRBD1
v_call: TRBV7-9
cdr3_aa: CASSTGQVFNQPQHF
cdr3_nt: TGTGCCAGCAGCACCGGACAGGTCTTTAACCAGCCCCAGCATTTT

cdr3_length: 16
clone_size: few
j_call: TRBJ1-3
d_call: -
v_call: TRBV28
cdr3_aa: CASSPMLGGSGNTIYF
cdr3_nt: TGTGCCAGCAGTCCAATGCTGGGGGGCTCTGGAAACACCATATATTTT

cdr3_length: 15
clone_size: few
j_call: TRBJ2-7
d_call: -
v_call: TRBV5-4
cdr3_aa: CASSPWGTPSYEQYF
cdr3_nt: TGTGCCAGCAGCCCATGGGGGACACCCTCCTACGAGCAGTACTTC

cdr3_length: 16
clone_size: -
j_call: TRBJ2-1
d_call: TRBD2
v_call: TRBV7-2
cdr3_aa: CASTESGTSEYNEQFF
cdr3_nt: TGTGCCAGCACCGAATCCGGGACTAGCGAATACAATGAGCAGTTCTTC

cdr3_length: 18
clone_size: few
j_call: TRBJ2-3
d_call: TRBD2
v_call: TRBV20-1
cdr3_aa: CSAGGGLAGEEGTDTQYF
cdr3_nt: TGCAGTGCCGGGGGGGGACTAGCGGGAGAGGAGGGCACAGATACGCAGTATTTT